This TCR beta chain is drawn from a study of blood T cell repertoires in COVID-19. In the source study's methods: Amplification of reference gene primers was used by the study to estimate nucleated cell counts. The data were produced by immunoSEQ multiplex PCR, yet TCRdb's version contains in-frame clones alone and is incomplete. V and J calls and clone size are given by that table; D and trimming were obtained from the DNA. The sample yields approximately 350,000 clones, 88% seen once. The clonotype comes from a woman between 65 and 79 years old with COVID-19, enrolled during active disease. The sequenced sample was peripheral blood.

CDR3 in DNA: TGTGCCTGGAGTGTAAGCGAGACCCAGTACTTC. Encoded protein: CAWSVSETQYF. The rearrangement links TRBV30 to TRBJ2-5; D uncertain. Germline loops: CDR1 GTSNPN, CDR2 SVGIG (reference sequence). The CDR3 is made up of 11 amino acids. V was shortened by 0 bases and J by 5 bases, with 4 bases between the two germline ends. The full variable domain, completed using reference TRBV30 and TRBJ2-5, is SQTIHQWPATLVQPVGSPLSLECTVEGTSNPNLYWYRQAAGRGLQLLFYSVGIGQISSEVPQNLSASRPQDRQFILSSKKLLLSDSGFYLCAWSVSETQYFGPGTRLLVL.